The rows below give T cell receptor beta chains drawn from one sample of a study of T-cell memory formation after mild COVID-19. TCRdb recomputed calls from the 5' RACE reads with MiXCR, one row per CDR3 protein. This sample has some 300,000 distinct CDR3 sequences, with approximately 19% found just once. What was sequenced was PBMCs or a T cell subset sorted from them (not recorded which). The source is a man aged 18-30 years who had mild COVID-19 (a few samples of this study predate the infection). Cell type and time point are not known. Both conserved end residues are part of each CDR3.

V gene: TRBV5-1
J gene: TRBJ2-7
CDR3 protein: CASSLAGGVYEQYF

V gene: TRBV12-3/TRBV12-4
J gene: TRBJ1-1
CDR3 protein: CASSLGPNTEAFF

V gene: TRBV7-8
J gene: TRBJ1-1
CDR3 protein: CASSPPGQGKVTEAFF

V gene: TRBV6-6
J gene: TRBJ2-1
CDR3 protein: CASTPTDVELDEQFF

V gene: TRBV11-2
J gene: TRBJ2-1
CDR3 protein: CASSFKGDEQFF

V gene: TRBV11-2
J gene: TRBJ1-5
CDR3 protein: CASSLVNRGLSNQPQHF

V gene: TRBV11-2
J gene: TRBJ2-7
CDR3 protein: CASSLDPGQAIEQYF

V gene: TRBV20-1
J gene: TRBJ1-1
CDR3 protein: CGGDLNTEAFF

V gene: TRBV5-6
J gene: TRBJ2-7
CDR3 protein: CASSRTGRRAYEQYF

V gene: TRBV20-1
J gene: TRBJ2-2
CDR3 protein: CSARAGQGIGGELFF

V gene: TRBV12-3/TRBV12-4
J gene: TRBJ1-1
CDR3 protein: CASTRAMNTEAFF

V gene: TRBV10-2
J gene: TRBJ2-3
CDR3 protein: CASSEGTGVTDTQYF

V gene: TRBV7-3
J gene: TRBJ2-5
CDR3 protein: CASSVDRGKLAGIQETQYF

V gene: TRBV20-1
J gene: TRBJ1-1
CDR3 protein: CSARGVGHGIMNTEAFF

V gene: TRBV20-1
J gene: TRBJ1-1
CDR3 protein: CSARGGGNAEAFF

V gene: TRBV7-2
J gene: TRBJ2-5
CDR3 protein: CASSLNRETQYF

V gene: TRBV5-1
J gene: TRBJ2-3
CDR3 protein: CASSLVASPSTDTQYF

V gene: TRBV11-2
J gene: TRBJ2-3
CDR3 protein: CASSLLASPDTQYF

V gene: TRBV4-3
J gene: TRBJ2-3
CDR3 protein: CASSQGGGLADTQYF

V gene: TRBV9
J gene: TRBJ2-1
CDR3 protein: CASSTGTSVNEQFF

V gene: TRBV20-1
J gene: TRBJ2-2
CDR3 protein: CSARDSEATGELFF

V gene: TRBV6-4
J gene: TRBJ2-1
CDR3 protein: CASSETSGGYDEQFF

V gene: TRBV10-3
J gene: TRBJ2-4
CDR3 protein: CAISELLAGAEAKNIQYF

V gene: TRBV29-1
J gene: TRBJ1-1
CDR3 protein: CSVERATILNTEAFF

V gene: TRBV7-2
J gene: TRBJ2-3
CDR3 protein: CASSLVREADTQYF

V gene: TRBV4-3
J gene: TRBJ2-2
CDR3 protein: CASAGGIGDTGELFF

V gene: TRBV6-5
J gene: TRBJ1-2
CDR3 protein: CASTQQGAAGGYTF

V gene: TRBV20-1
J gene: TRBJ2-7
CDR3 protein: CSAPPSGLARYEQYF

V gene: TRBV9
J gene: TRBJ1-2
CDR3 protein: CASSRDDTRDGYTF

V gene: TRBV24-1
J gene: TRBJ2-5
CDR3 protein: CATATGTQFETQYF

V gene: TRBV3-1
J gene: TRBJ2-2
CDR3 protein: CASSQGRDRGVGELFF

V gene: TRBV7-2
J gene: TRBJ2-1
CDR3 protein: CASSRLAELGNEQFF

V gene: TRBV24-1
J gene: TRBJ2-3
CDR3 protein: CATSDRTGASTDTQYF

V gene: TRBV6-2/TRBV6-3
J gene: TRBJ2-5
CDR3 protein: CASSHRSPEETQYF

V gene: TRBV12-3/TRBV12-4
J gene: TRBJ1-1
CDR3 protein: CASSFRQGVTEAFF

V gene: TRBV20-1
J gene: TRBJ1-5
CDR3 protein: CSAAGDGNQPQHF

V gene: TRBV5-1
J gene: TRBJ2-3
CDR3 protein: CASSFQGFAGDTQYF